This TCR beta chain originates from a study of cytomegalovirus exposure and HLA in healthy donors. It was with 60 Vbeta and 13 Jbeta primers that the PCR ran. Sequencing used immunoSEQ multiplex PCR; TCRdb keeps in-frame clones, though not all of them. The table records about 140,000 clones, 65% to 80% of them present only once. Remarks on this clone: Its antigen is currently unknown.

Findings and limits, study-wide: Upon later analysis, HLA-associated TCR beta chains proved more clonally expanded than other, equally common chains.

Material: PBMCs. This receptor was obtained from a human donor in good health.

CDR3 DNA: TGTGCCAGTGGACTAGCGGGAGAGACCCAGTACTTC. Protein product: CASGLAGETQYF. This sequence joins TRBV19 and TRBJ2-5; 11 bases fit TRBD2. The CDR3 has 12 residues. The junction had 0 bases not matched to a gene; V was cut back by 8 bases and J by 4 bases. Germline CDR1 and CDR2: LNHDA and SQIVND (reference sequence).